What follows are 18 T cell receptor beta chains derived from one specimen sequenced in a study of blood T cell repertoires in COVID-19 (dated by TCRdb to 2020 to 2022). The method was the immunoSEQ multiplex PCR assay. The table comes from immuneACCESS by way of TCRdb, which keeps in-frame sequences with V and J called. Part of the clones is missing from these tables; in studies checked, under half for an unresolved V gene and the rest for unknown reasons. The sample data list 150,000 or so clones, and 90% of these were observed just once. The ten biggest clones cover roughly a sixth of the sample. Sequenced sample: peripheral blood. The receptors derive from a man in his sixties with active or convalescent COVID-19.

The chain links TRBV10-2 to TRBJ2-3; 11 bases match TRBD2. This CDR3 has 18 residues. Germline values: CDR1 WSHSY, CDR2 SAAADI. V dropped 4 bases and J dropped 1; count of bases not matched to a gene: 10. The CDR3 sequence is CASSGLAGGRSGTDTQYF. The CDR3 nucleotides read TGCGCCAGCAGTGGGCTAGCGGGAGGAAGGTCGGGCACAGATACGCAGTATTTT.

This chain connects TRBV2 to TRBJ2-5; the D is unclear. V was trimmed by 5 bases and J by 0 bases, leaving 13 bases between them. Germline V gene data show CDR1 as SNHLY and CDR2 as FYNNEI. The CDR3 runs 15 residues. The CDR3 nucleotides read TGTGCCAGCAGTAAATTCACTGAGTACCAAGAGACCCAGTACTTC. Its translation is CASSKFTEYQETQYF.

This CDR3 reads CASSLGQTNYEQYF. CDR3 sequence (DNA): TGTGCCAGCAGCTTAGGGCAAACTAACTACGAGCAGTACTTC. The chain uses TRBV7-8 and TRBJ2-7; D not certain. Trimming took off 1 base at V and 3 bases at J, with 10 bases between the two ends. The CDR3 has 14 residues. Per germline, CDR1 SGHVS and CDR2 FQNEAQ.

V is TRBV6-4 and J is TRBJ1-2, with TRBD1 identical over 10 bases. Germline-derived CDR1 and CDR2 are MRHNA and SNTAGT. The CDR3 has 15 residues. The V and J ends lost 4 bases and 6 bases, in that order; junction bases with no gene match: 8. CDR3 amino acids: CASSAYPTGGNGYTF. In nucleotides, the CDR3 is TGTGCCAGCAGTGCCTATCCGACAGGGGGCAATGGCTACACCTTC.

CDR3 sequence: CAWSPVVNSPLHF. CDR3 DNA: TGTGCCTGGTCCCCGGTAGTTAATTCACCCCTCCACTTT. This rearrangement joins TRBV30 to TRBJ1-6; D is undetermined. Trimming left V 5 bases short and J 6 bases short, with 11 bases between. CDR1 GTSNPN and CDR2 SVGIG come from the germline V gene (reference sequence). The CDR3 has 13 residues.

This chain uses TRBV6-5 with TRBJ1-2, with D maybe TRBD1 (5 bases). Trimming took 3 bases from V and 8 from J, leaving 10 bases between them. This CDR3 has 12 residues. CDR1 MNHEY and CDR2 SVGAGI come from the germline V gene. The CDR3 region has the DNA TGTGCCAGCAGTTATGGGGGGTCAGGCTACACCTTC. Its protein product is CASSYGGSGYTF.

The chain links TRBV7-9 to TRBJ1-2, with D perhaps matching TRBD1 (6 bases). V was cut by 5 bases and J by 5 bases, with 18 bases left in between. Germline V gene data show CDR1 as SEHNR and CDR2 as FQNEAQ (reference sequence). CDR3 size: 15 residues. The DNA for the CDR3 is TGTGCCAGCAGCGGTCGACAGAGGGGGACGTATGGCTACACCTTC. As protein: CASSGRQRGTYGYTF.

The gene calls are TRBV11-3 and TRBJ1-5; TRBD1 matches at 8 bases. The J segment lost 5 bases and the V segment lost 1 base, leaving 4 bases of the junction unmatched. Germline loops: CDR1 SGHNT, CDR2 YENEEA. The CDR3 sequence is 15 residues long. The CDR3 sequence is CASSLVGTGDQPQHF. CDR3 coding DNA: TGTGCCAGCAGCTTAGTGGGGACAGGAGATCAGCCCCAGCATTTT.

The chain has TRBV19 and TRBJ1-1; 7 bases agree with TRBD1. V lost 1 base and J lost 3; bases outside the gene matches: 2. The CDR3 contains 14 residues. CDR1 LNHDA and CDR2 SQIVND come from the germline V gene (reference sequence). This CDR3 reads CASSIADRDTEAFF. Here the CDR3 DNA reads TGTGCCAGTAGTATAGCAGACAGGGACACTGAAGCTTTCTTT.

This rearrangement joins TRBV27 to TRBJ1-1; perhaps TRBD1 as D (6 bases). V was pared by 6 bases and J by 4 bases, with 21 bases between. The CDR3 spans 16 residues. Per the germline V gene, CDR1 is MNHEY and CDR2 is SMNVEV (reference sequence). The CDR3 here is CASRQGFGVSVTEAFF. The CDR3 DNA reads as TGTGCCAGCAGACAGGGATTCGGGGTGTCGGTCACTGAAGCTTTCTTT.

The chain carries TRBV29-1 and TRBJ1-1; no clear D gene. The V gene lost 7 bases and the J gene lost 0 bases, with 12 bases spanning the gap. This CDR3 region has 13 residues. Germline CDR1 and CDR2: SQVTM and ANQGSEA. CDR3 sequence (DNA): TGCAGCGCCCTCGCGGGTATGAACACTGAAGCTTTCTTT. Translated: CSALAGMNTEAFF.

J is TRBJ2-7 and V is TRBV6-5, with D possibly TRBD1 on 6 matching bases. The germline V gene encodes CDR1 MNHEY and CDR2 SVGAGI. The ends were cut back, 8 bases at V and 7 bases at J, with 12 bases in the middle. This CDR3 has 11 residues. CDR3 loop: CASQQGWEQYF. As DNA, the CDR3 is TGTGCCAGCCAACAGGGCTGGGAGCAGTACTTC.

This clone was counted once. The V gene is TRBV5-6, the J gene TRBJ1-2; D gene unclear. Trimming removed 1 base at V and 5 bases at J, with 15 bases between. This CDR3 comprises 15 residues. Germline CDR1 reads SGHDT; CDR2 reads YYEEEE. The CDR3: CASSLYPTASYGYTF. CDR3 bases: TGTGCCAGCAGCTTGTATCCTACCGCTTCATATGGCTACACCTTC.

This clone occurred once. CDR3 nucleotides: TGTGCCAGTAGTATTGCCGGGGGACCAACTCTCTATGGCTACACCTTC. This gives the protein CASSIAGGPTLYGYTF. This chain links TRBV19 with TRBJ1-2; maybe TRBD1 (5 bases). The V gene's germline CDR1 is LNHDA and CDR2 SQIVND (reference sequence). V was clipped by 3 bases and J by 4 bases, with 18 bases between them. The CDR3 is made up of 16 amino acids. The variable domain in full, with the rest retrieved from reference TRBV19 and TRBJ1-2, is DGGITQSPKYLFRKEGQNVTLSCEQNLNHDAMYWYRQDPGQGLRLIYYSQIVNDFQKGDIAEGYSVSREKKESFPLTVTSAQKNPTAFYLCASSIAGGPTLYGYTFGSGTRLTVV.

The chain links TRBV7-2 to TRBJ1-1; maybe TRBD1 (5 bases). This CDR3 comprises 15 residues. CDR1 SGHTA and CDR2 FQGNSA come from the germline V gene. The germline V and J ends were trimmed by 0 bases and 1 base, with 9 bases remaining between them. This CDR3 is CASSLAPQGNTEAFF. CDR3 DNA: TGTGCCAGCAGCTTAGCGCCCCAGGGGAACACTGAAGCTTTCTTT.

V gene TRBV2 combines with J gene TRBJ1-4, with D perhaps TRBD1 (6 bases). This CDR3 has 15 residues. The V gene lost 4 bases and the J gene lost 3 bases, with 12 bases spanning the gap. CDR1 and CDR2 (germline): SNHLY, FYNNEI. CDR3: CASSGGQPPNEKLFF. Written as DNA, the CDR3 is TGTGCCAGCAGTGGAGGACAGCCTCCTAATGAAAAACTGTTTTTT.

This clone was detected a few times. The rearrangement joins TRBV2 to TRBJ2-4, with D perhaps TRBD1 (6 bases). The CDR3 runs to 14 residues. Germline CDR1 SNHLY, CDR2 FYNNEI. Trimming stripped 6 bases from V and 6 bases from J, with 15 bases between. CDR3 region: CASRSSGQTNIQYF. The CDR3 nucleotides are TGTGCCAGCAGGTCCTCCGGACAGACAAACATTCAGTACTTC.

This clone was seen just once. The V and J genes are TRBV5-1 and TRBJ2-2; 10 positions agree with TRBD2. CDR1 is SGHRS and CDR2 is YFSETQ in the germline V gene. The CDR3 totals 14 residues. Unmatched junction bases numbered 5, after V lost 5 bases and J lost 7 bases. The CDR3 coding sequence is TGCGCCAGCAGGAGTCTAGCGGGAGTCGGGGAGCTGTTTTTT. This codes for CASRSLAGVGELFF. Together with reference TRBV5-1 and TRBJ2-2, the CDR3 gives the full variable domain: KAGVTQTPRYLIKTRGQQVTLSCSPISGHRSVSWYQQTPGQGLQFLFEYFSETQRNKGNFPGRFSGRQFSNSRSEMNVSTLELGDSALYLCASRSLAGVGELFFGEGSRLTVL.